The T cell receptor (beta chain) described here comes from a study of blood T cell repertoires in COVID-19. Study in general: There were acute and convalescent COVID-19 samples, and they came from the United States, Italy and Spain. T cells, B-cell-depleted T cells, or PBMCs supplied cDNA or gDNA.

Enrollees, about 18 to 89 years old, lived in approximately 24 US areas. For recovered donors of Cohort 3, there were two negative PCRs, clearance, or symptom resolution. The germline CDR1 and CDR2 sequences are SGHNT and YYREEE (reference sequence). J lost 4 bases, V lost 3 bases, and 9 bases had no gene match. CDR3 length: 15 amino acids. This table comes from immunoSEQ multiplex PCR, and its TCRdb copy is limited to in-frame clones, with some not included. This table has 330,000 or so clones, roughly 87% appearing once. Input material: PBMCs or T cells enriched from blood (not recorded which). The chain links TRBV5-4 to TRBJ1-1; TRBD1 agrees at 7 bases. This TCR derives from a woman in her 30s who had recovered from COVID-19. Here the CDR3 DNA reads TGTGCCAGCAGCTCCCTGACAGGGTGGGTCACTGAAGCTTTCTTT. This translates into CASSSLTGWVTEAFF. Full variable domain (rest looked up from reference TRBV5-4 and TRBJ1-1): ETGVTQSPTHLIKTRGQQVTLRCSSQSGHNTVSWYQQALGQGPQFIFQYYREEENGRGNFPPRFSGLQFPNYSSELNVNALELDDSALYLCASSSLTGWVTEAFFGQGTRLTVV.